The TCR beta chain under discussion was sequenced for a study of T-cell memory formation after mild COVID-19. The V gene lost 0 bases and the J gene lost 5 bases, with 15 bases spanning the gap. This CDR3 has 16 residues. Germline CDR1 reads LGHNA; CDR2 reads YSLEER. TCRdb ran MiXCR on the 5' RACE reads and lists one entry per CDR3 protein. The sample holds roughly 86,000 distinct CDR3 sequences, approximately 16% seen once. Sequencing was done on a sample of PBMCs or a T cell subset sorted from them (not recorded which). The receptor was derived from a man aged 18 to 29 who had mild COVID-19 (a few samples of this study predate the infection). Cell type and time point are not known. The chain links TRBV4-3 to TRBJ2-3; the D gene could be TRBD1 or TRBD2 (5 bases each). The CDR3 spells CASSQDGTRRRDTQYF. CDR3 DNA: TGCGCCAGCAGCCAAGATGGGACGAGACGAAGAGATACGCAGTATTTT.